The 18 T cell receptor beta chains reported below all come from one sample, sequenced in a study of blood T cell repertoires in COVID-19. Some clones are missing from TCRdb's copy, which holds only in-frame ones; the method was immunoSEQ multiplex PCR. The repertoire holds approximately 70,000 clones, with approximately 90% as singletons. Sequencing input: peripheral blood. These receptors were taken from a man aged 50 to 60 with COVID-19, enrolled during active disease.

The chain combines TRBV5-1 with TRBJ2-7; 8 positions agree with TRBD1. The CDR3 is made up of 14 amino acids. J lost 6 bases, V lost 4 bases, and 9 bases had no gene match. The germline V gene encodes CDR1 SGHRS and CDR2 YFSETQ. The chain's CDR3 is CASSRGQVGREQYF. The DNA for the CDR3 is TGCGCCAGCAGCCGGGGACAGGTCGGACGCGAGCAGTACTTC.

The gene calls are TRBV12-3 or TRBV12-4 and TRBJ1-5, with unresolved D. The CDR3 is 13 amino acids. The V and J ends lost 1 base and 4 bases respectively, with 5 bases between them. This CDR3 reads CASSLGANQPQHF. In nucleotides, the CDR3 is TGTGCCAGCAGTTTAGGAGCAAATCAGCCCCAGCATTTT.

The sample holds one count of this clone. The chain is built from TRBV11-2 and TRBJ2-7; 7 nucleotides align to TRBD2. This CDR3 comprises 11 residues. The germline V gene has CDR1 SGHAT and CDR2 FQNNGV. J lost 2 bases, V lost 9 bases, and 1 base had no gene match. CDR3 sequence: CASTSAYEQYF. As DNA, the CDR3 is TGTGCCAGTACTAGCGCCTACGAGCAGTACTTC.

This clone was seen a single time. V usage is TRBV5-1 and J usage is TRBJ2-1; a weak D match, TRBD2 (5 bases). The CDR3 totals 15 residues. Germline V gene data show CDR1 as SGHRS and CDR2 as YFSETQ. Trimming removed 4 bases at V and 5 bases at J, with 16 bases between. The CDR3 spells CASSQPGVPDNEQFF. CDR3 sequence (DNA): TGCGCCAGCAGCCAGCCCGGGGTCCCGGACAATGAGCAGTTCTTC. The full variable domain, rest sourced from reference TRBV5-1 and TRBJ2-1, is KAGVTQTPRYLIKTRGQQVTLSCSPISGHRSVSWYQQTPGQGLQFLFEYFSETQRNKGNFPGRFSGRQFSNSRSEMNVSTLELGDSALYLCASSQPGVPDNEQFFGPGTRLTVL.

The genes are TRBV7-9 and TRBJ2-2; 10 bases line up with TRBD2. The CDR3 consists of 19 residues. Germline CDR1 is SEHNR and CDR2 is FQNEAQ (reference sequence). The J segment lost 4 bases and the V segment lost 5 bases, leaving 16 bases of the junction unmatched. The CDR3 region is CASSPEVLAGVLGTGELFF. In DNA form, the CDR3 reads TGTGCCAGCAGCCCAGAGGTGCTAGCGGGAGTGTTAGGCACCGGGGAGCTGTTTTTT.

The chain joins TRBV7-2 to TRBJ2-7; tentatively, D is TRBD1 (6 bases). The V and J ends lost 0 bases and 6 bases respectively, with 15 bases between them. This CDR3 region has 15 residues. CDR1 is SGHTA and CDR2 is FQGNSA in the germline V gene. CDR3 sequence reads: CASSLASEQGFEQYF. The DNA for the CDR3 is TGTGCCAGCAGCTTAGCGTCGGAACAGGGCTTCGAGCAGTACTTC.

The CDR3 bases are TGTGCCAGCAGCTTTGGTAGCGCCTCCTACAATGAGCAGTTCTTC. Its translation: CASSFGSASYNEQFF. The V gene is TRBV7-3, the J gene TRBJ2-1; possible D gene TRBD2, 5 bases. Between the trimmed V and J ends, which lost 3 bases and 0 bases, there was a span of 9 bases. From germline, CDR1 is SGHTA and CDR2 FQGTGA. The CDR3 contains 15 residues.

The V call is TRBV28, the J call TRBJ1-5, with no clear D. V lost 8 bases and J lost 5, with 13 bases in between. From germline, CDR1 is MDHEN and CDR2 SYDVKM. The CDR3 has 13 residues. In DNA form, the CDR3 reads TGTGCCAGCCGCGGCGGGGTCGATCAGCCCCAGCATTTT. As protein: CASRGGVDQPQHF.

This CDR3 is CASSRGLHDTQYF. The CDR3 bases are TGTGCCAGCAGCCGGGGACTACACGATACGCAGTATTTT. The chain combines TRBV5-8 with TRBJ2-3, with 7 nucleotides matching TRBD2. CDR3 size: 13 residues. V dropped 4 bases and J dropped 6; count of bases not matched to a gene: 5. CDR1 is SGHTS and CDR2 is YDEGEE in the germline V gene.

V and J are TRBV18 and TRBJ1-6; the match to TRBD1 covers 8 bases. CDR1 and CDR2 from the germline V gene are KGHSH and LQKENI. Trimming took 3 bases from V and 10 from J; bases not matched to a gene: 8. The CDR3 spans 15 residues. CDR3 in DNA: TGTGCCAGCTCACCCGCGACAGGGGAGGGCTCACCCCTCCACTTT. It yields the protein CASSPATGEGSPLHF.

This clone is a singleton in its sample. V usage is TRBV5-8 and J usage is TRBJ2-7; D perhaps matches TRBD1 (5 bases). V lost 0 bases to trimming and J lost 6 bases, with 13 bases between them. The CDR3 totals 14 residues. CDR1 SGHTS and CDR2 YDEGEE come from the germline V gene. CDR3 sequence (DNA): TGTGCCAGCAGCTTGGGTCAGGGTTCGGGCGAGCAGTACGTC. Translating gives CASSLGQGSGEQYV.

The chain recombines TRBV7-8 with TRBJ1-4; 10 bases agree with TRBD1. The CDR3 has 14 residues. Germline CDR1 reads SGHVS; CDR2 reads FQNEAQ. Trimming cost V 5 bases and J 7 bases; bases outside gene matches: 4. This CDR3 reads CASSLGTGAEKLFF. CDR3 sequence (DNA): TGTGCCAGCAGCCTCGGGACAGGGGCTGAAAAACTGTTTTTT.

V gene TRBV27 combines with J gene TRBJ2-7; 7 bases agree with TRBD1. The CDR3 runs 13 residues. Germline V gene sequence: CDR1 MNHEY, CDR2 SMNVEV (reference sequence). The V segment lost 2 bases and the J segment 2 bases; nucleotides outside the gene matches: 0. The DNA of the CDR3 is TGTGCCAGCAGTTTAGGGACAGCCTACGAGCAGTACTTC. Amino acid sequence: CASSLGTAYEQYF.

The V and J genes are TRBV29-1 and TRBJ1-1; perhaps TRBD1 as D (5 bases). This CDR3 spans 13 amino acids. V was trimmed by 5 bases and J by 4 bases, leaving 14 bases between them. Germline V gene sequence: CDR1 SQVTM, CDR2 ANQGSEA. The CDR3 DNA reads TGCAGCGTTCGGGGGGTGGCGGTCACTGAAGCTTTCTTT. This codes for CSVRGVAVTEAFF.

This rearrangement joins TRBV20-1 to TRBJ2-4; a weak D match, TRBD2 (5 bases). The CDR3 length is 11 residues. Germline V CDR1 and CDR2: DFQATT, SNEGSKA (reference sequence). V gave up 3 bases and J gave up 7 bases, with 7 bases separating them. Here the CDR3 reads CSASSGNIQYF. CDR3 nucleotide sequence: TGCAGTGCTAGCTCGGGGAACATTCAGTACTTC.

The gene calls are TRBV24-1 and TRBJ1-5; 7 positions match TRBD1. CDR1 and CDR2 (germline): KGHDR, SFDVKD. V lost 3 bases to trimming and J lost 1 base; unmatched junction nucleotides: 8. CDR3 length equals 17 residues. CDR3 nucleotide sequence: TGTGCCACCAGTGATGGAAGACAGGGTATCAGCAATCAGCCCCAGCATTTT. It is translated as CATSDGRQGISNQPQHF.

This rearrangement joins TRBV19 to TRBJ2-2, with 16 bases lining up with TRBD2. J lost 4 bases, V lost 5 bases, and 7 bases had no gene match. CDR3 length: 18 amino acids. Germline V gene data show CDR1 as LNHDA and CDR2 as SQIVND (reference sequence). The CDR3 bases are TGTGCCAGTAGTTGGGGACTAGCGGGAGGGCCATTCACCGGGGAGCTGTTTTTT. It specifies CASSWGLAGGPFTGELFF.

V and J are TRBV3-1 (or the pseudogene TRBV3-2) and TRBJ2-2, with TRBD1 matching 10 bases. Germline-derived CDR1 and CDR2 are LGHDT and YNNKEL (reference sequence). With V trimmed by 2 bases and J by 1 base, 13 bases remained unmatched. The CDR3 has 20 amino acids. In nucleotides, the CDR3 is TGTGCCAGCAGCCAACTCCGGGACAGGGGCCTAGCGGTGAACACCGGGGAGCTGTTTTTT. Amino acid sequence: CASSQLRDRGLAVNTGELFF.